This is a list of T cell receptor beta chains from one sample in a study of cytomegalovirus exposure and HLA in healthy donors. The table came from immunoSEQ multiplex PCR; TCRdb's copy has only in-frame clones and leaves some out. The sample lists more than 90,000 clones, about four fifths occurring once. Sample: PBMCs. The receptors shown here come from a woman in her seventies in good health and CMV-seropositive. CDR3s include the opening cysteine and the closing phenylalanine or tryptophan. D genes are given only for firm matches. The size of a clone is reported for some rows only, either as once, few or many, or as a class for expanded clones.

CDR3 protein: CASSKRSPLGVESYEQYF; CDR3 DNA: TGTGCCAGCAGCAAAAGAAGCCCCTTAGGGGTCGAGTCCTACGAGCAGTACTTC; D gene: NA; V gene: TRBV21-1; J gene: TRBJ2-7; clone size: once
CDR3 protein: CASSVTGTGISTEAFF; CDR3 DNA: TGTGCCAGCAGCGTTACCGGGACAGGGATTAGCACTGAAGCTTTCTTT; D gene: TRBD1; V gene: TRBV9; J gene: TRBJ1-1; clone size: NA
CDR3 protein: CASSQLTTGAGANVLTF; CDR3 DNA: TGCGCCAGCAGCCAACTAACGACAGGGGCCGGGGCCAACGTCCTGACTTTC; D gene: TRBD1; V gene: TRBV4-1; J gene: TRBJ2-6; clone size: NA
CDR3 protein: CASSQEVAGGPGVEEQFF; CDR3 DNA: TGTGCCAGCAGCCAAGAAGTAGCGGGAGGGCCCGGGGTAGAAGAGCAGTTCTTC; D gene: TRBD2; V gene: TRBV4-2; J gene: TRBJ2-1; clone size: few
CDR3 protein: CASSRSGIFTDTQYF; CDR3 DNA: TGTGCCAGCAGTCGTAGCGGGATTTTCACAGATACGCAGTATTTT; D gene: TRBD2; V gene: TRBV2; J gene: TRBJ2-3; clone size: NA
CDR3 protein: CASSSGTGSNQPQHF; CDR3 DNA: TGTGCCAGCAGTTCCGGGACAGGCAGCAATCAGCCCCAGCATTTT; D gene: TRBD1; V gene: TRBV6-5; J gene: TRBJ1-5; clone size: few
CDR3 protein: CASSSRQGGIEKLFF; CDR3 DNA: TGTGCCAGCAGCTCCCGACAGGGGGGAATTGAAAAACTGTTTTTT; D gene: TRBD1; V gene: TRBV11-2; J gene: TRBJ1-4; clone size: once
CDR3 protein: CASTFSGRPILSETQYF; CDR3 DNA: TGTGCCAGCACCTTTAGCGGGAGGCCCATCCTCTCCGAGACCCAGTACTTC; D gene: TRBD2; V gene: TRBV27; J gene: TRBJ2-5; clone size: NA
CDR3 protein: CASSRRGFGDTQYF; CDR3 DNA: TGTGCCAGCAGCCGAAGAGGTTTTGGAGATACGCAGTATTTT; D gene: NA; V gene: TRBV7-8; J gene: TRBJ2-3; clone size: NA
CDR3 protein: CASSQDGGATSTDTQYF; CDR3 DNA: TGCGCCAGCAGCCAAGATGGCGGGGCCACTAGCACAGATACGCAGTATTTT; D gene: NA; V gene: TRBV4-1; J gene: TRBJ2-3; clone size: few
CDR3 protein: CASRYRGYEQYF; CDR3 DNA: TGTGCCAGTCGTTACAGGGGGTACGAGCAGTACTTC; D gene: TRBD1; V gene: TRBV2; J gene: TRBJ2-7; clone size: few
CDR3 protein: CASSLGGTSTDTQYF; CDR3 DNA: TGTGCCAGCAGCTTAGGCGGGACTAGCACAGATACGCAGTATTTT; D gene: NA; V gene: TRBV11-2; J gene: TRBJ2-3; clone size: once
CDR3 protein: CASSLEALGGELFF; CDR3 DNA: TGTGCCAGCAGCTTAGAGGCCCTTGGCGGGGAGCTGTTTTTT; D gene: NA; V gene: TRBV11-3; J gene: TRBJ2-2; clone size: NA
CDR3 protein: CASSENRDGTQYF; CDR3 DNA: TGCGCCAGCAGTGAAAACAGGGATGGGACCCAGTACTTC; D gene: NA; V gene: TRBV10-1; J gene: TRBJ2-5; clone size: NA
CDR3 protein: CASSSGGSYNEQFF; CDR3 DNA: TGCGCCAGCAGCTCGGGGGGCTCCTACAATGAGCAGTTCTTC; D gene: TRBD2; V gene: TRBV5-1; J gene: TRBJ2-1; clone size: NA
CDR3 protein: CASSQDQGGGETQYF; CDR3 DNA: TGCGCCAGCAGCCAAGATCAAGGTGGGGGGGAGACCCAGTACTTC; D gene: NA; V gene: TRBV4-3; J gene: TRBJ2-5; clone size: NA
CDR3 protein: CASSEHPGRLAEAFF; CDR3 DNA: TGTGCCAGCAGTGAACATCCAGGGAGGTTAGCTGAAGCTTTCTTT; D gene: NA; V gene: TRBV6-1; J gene: TRBJ1-1; clone size: few
CDR3 protein: CASRGDLSNQPQHF; CDR3 DNA: TGTGCCAGCAGGGGAGACCTCAGCAATCAGCCCCAGCATTTT; D gene: NA; V gene: TRBV2; J gene: TRBJ1-5; clone size: NA
CDR3 protein: CASSQGYEGGANVLTF; CDR3 DNA: TGTGCCAGCAGCCAAGGGTACGAGGGTGGGGCCAACGTCCTGACTTTC; D gene: NA; V gene: TRBV5-6; J gene: TRBJ2-6; clone size: few
CDR3 protein: CASSDRGRGDTQYF; CDR3 DNA: TGCGCCAGCAGTGACAGGGGGCGAGGAGATACGCAGTATTTT; D gene: TRBD1; V gene: TRBV10-2; J gene: TRBJ2-3; clone size: NA
CDR3 protein: CASSLAPRETQYF; CDR3 DNA: TGTGCTAGCAGCTTAGCCCCGAGGGAGACCCAGTACTTC; D gene: NA; V gene: TRBV7-7; J gene: TRBJ2-5; clone size: NA
CDR3 protein: CASSLVSGTEAFF; CDR3 DNA: TGTGCCAGCAGTCTAGTATCCGGCACTGAAGCTTTCTTT; D gene: NA; V gene: TRBV7-9; J gene: TRBJ1-1; clone size: NA
CDR3 protein: CASSPTAQGIYF; CDR3 DNA: TGCGCCAGCAGTCCGACGGCGCAGGGGATTTACTTC; D gene: NA; V gene: TRBV23-1; J gene: TRBJ2-7; clone size: once
CDR3 protein: CAGTGGWSGYTF; CDR3 DNA: TGTGCCGGCACGGGGGGTTGGTCTGGCTACACCTTC; D gene: NA; V gene: TRBV30; J gene: TRBJ1-2; clone size: NA
CDR3 protein: CASSPILNTEAFF; CDR3 DNA: TGTGCCAGCTCACCAATATTGAACACTGAAGCTTTCTTT; D gene: NA; V gene: TRBV18; J gene: TRBJ1-1; clone size: NA
CDR3 protein: CASSMLAGGNTEAFF; CDR3 DNA: TGTGCCAGTAGTATGTTGGCAGGAGGGAACACTGAAGCTTTCTTT; D gene: NA; V gene: TRBV19; J gene: TRBJ1-1; clone size: NA
CDR3 protein: CASGFLTGRYTEAFF; CDR3 DNA: TGTGCTAGTGGTTTCCTGACAGGGAGGTACACTGAAGCTTTCTTT; D gene: TRBD1; V gene: TRBV12-5; J gene: TRBJ1-1; clone size: NA
CDR3 protein: CASQDRISGNTIYF; CDR3 DNA: TGCGCCAGCCAAGACAGAATCTCTGGAAACACCATATATTTT; D gene: NA; V gene: TRBV5-1; J gene: TRBJ1-3; clone size: NA
CDR3 protein: CAWRGTSGHTGELFF; CDR3 DNA: TGTGCCTGGAGGGGGACTAGCGGACACACCGGGGAGCTGTTTTTT; D gene: TRBD2; V gene: TRBV30; J gene: TRBJ2-2; clone size: NA
CDR3 protein: CASSRTDRYEQYF; CDR3 DNA: TGTGCCAGTAGTAGGACAGACCGTTACGAGCAGTACTTC; D gene: NA; V gene: TRBV19; J gene: TRBJ2-7; clone size: NA
CDR3 protein: CASRSKGAANEKLFF; CDR3 DNA: TGTGCCAGCAGGTCAAAGGGGGCTGCTAATGAAAAACTGTTTTTT; D gene: TRBD1; V gene: TRBV7-9; J gene: TRBJ1-4; clone size: once
CDR3 protein: CASSLANTDQPQHF; CDR3 DNA: TGCGCCAGCAGCTTGGCCAATACAGATCAGCCCCAGCATTTT; D gene: NA; V gene: TRBV5-1; J gene: TRBJ1-5; clone size: few
CDR3 protein: CASSKLWQGGSNEQFF; CDR3 DNA: TGTGCCAGCAGCAAACTGTGGCAGGGGGGTAGCAATGAGCAGTTCTTC; D gene: NA; V gene: TRBV21-1; J gene: TRBJ2-1; clone size: few
CDR3 protein: CASSLVLGLAGYTDTQYF; CDR3 DNA: TGTGCCAGCAGCTTAGTGTTAGGACTAGCGGGGTACACAGATACGCAGTATTTT; D gene: TRBD2; V gene: TRBV7-9; J gene: TRBJ2-3; clone size: NA
CDR3 protein: CTSSWAPQGETYNEQFF; CDR3 DNA: TGTACCAGCAGCTGGGCGCCCCAGGGGGAGACCTACAATGAGCAGTTCTTC; D gene: TRBD1; V gene: TRBV5-4; J gene: TRBJ2-1; clone size: NA